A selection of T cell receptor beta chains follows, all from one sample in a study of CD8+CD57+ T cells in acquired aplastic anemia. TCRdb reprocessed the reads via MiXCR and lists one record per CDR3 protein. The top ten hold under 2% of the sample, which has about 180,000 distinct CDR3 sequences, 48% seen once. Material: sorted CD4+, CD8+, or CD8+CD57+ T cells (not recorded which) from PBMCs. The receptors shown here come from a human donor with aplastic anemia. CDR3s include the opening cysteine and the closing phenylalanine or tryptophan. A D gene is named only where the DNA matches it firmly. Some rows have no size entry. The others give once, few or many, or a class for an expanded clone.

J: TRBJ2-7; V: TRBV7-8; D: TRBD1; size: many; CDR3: CASSSRTGVYEQYF; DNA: TGTGCCAGCAGCTCCCGGACAGGGGTCTACGAGCAGTACTTC
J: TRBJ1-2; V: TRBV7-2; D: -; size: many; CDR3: CASTEPPDYGYTF; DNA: TGTGCCAGCACCGAACCACCCGACTATGGCTACACCTTC
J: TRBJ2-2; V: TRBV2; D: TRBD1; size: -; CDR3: CASSEGQGVIGELFF; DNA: TGTGCCAGCAGTGAGGGACAGGGCGTTATTGGGGAGCTGTTTTTT
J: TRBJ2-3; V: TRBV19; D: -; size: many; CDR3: CASSNDPLDTQYF; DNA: TGTGCCAGTAGTAATGACCCCCTTGATACGCAGTATTTT
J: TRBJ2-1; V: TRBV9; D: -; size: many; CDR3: CASSVEEGPYNEQFF; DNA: TGTGCCAGCAGCGTAGAGGAGGGGCCCTACAATGAGCAGTTCTTC
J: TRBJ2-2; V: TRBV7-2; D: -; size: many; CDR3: CASSLAPTGELFF; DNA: TGTGCCAGCAGCTTAGCCCCTACCGGGGAGCTGTTTTTT
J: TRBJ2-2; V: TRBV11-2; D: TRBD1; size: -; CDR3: CASSLGGQGNTGELFF; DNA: TGTGCCAGCAGCTTAGGAGGACAGGGGAACACCGGGGAGCTGTTTTTT
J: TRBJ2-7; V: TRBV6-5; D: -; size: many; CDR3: CASSYLTMEQYF; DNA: TGTGCCAGCAGTTACTTGACGATGGAGCAGTACTTC
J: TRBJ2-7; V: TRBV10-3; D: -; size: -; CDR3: CAIKGRGNSYEQYF; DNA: TGTGCCATCAAAGGCCGGGGAAATTCCTACGAGCAGTACTTC
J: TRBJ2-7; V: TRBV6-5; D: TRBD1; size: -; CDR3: CASSYSPGQGMSYEQYF; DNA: TGTGCCAGCAGTTACTCCCCGGGACAGGGGATGTCCTACGAGCAGTACTTC
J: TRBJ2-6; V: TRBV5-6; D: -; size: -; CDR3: CASSLAQGSFSGANVLTF; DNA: TGTGCCAGCAGCTTGGCCCAGGGAAGTTTCTCTGGGGCCAACGTCCTGACTTTC
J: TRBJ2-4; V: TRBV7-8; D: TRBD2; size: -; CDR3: CASSLGWDYNIQYF; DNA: TGTGCCAGCAGCTTAGGTTGGGACTACAACATTCAGTACTTC
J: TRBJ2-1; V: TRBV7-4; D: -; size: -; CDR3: CASSSPVGGKKQFF; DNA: TGTGCCAGCAGCTCCCCAGTGGGAGGCAAGAAGCAGTTCTTC
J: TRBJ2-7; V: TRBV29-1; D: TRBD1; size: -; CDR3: CSVAGQGPEQYF; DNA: TGCAGCGTTGCGGGACAGGGACCCGAGCAGTACTTC